A single sample gave rise to the 11 T cell receptor beta chains below, sequenced in a study of blood T cell repertoires in COVID-19. This table comes from immunoSEQ multiplex PCR, and its TCRdb copy is limited to in-frame clones, with some not included. The sample has more than 100,000 clones; around nine tenths are singletons. Source material: peripheral blood. The receptors come from a man between 65 and 85 years old with active COVID-19.

For the CDR3, the DNA is TGTGCCAGCAGCCTACGGTACACCGGGGAGCTGTTTTTT. It yields the protein CASSLRYTGELFF. This chain links TRBV7-2 with TRBJ2-2; D is uncertain. The V gene lost 5 bases and the J gene lost 3 bases, with 7 bases spanning the gap. CDR1 SGHTA and CDR2 FQGNSA come from the germline V gene. The CDR3 spans 13 residues.

J is TRBJ2-1 and V is TRBV6-5; 15 bases are shared with TRBD2. CDR3 length equals 16 residues. The V segment lost 0 bases and the J segment 7 bases; nucleotides outside the gene matches: 1. CDR1 is MNHEY and CDR2 is SVGAGI in the germline V gene. The CDR3 reads CASSYSGTSGRNEQFF. CDR3 nucleotide sequence: TGTGCCAGCAGTTACTCAGGGACTAGCGGGAGGAATGAGCAGTTCTTC.

The chain couples TRBV10-3 to TRBJ2-7; 12 nucleotides align to TRBD2. With V trimmed by 10 bases and J by 3 bases, 7 bases remained unmatched. Per the germline V gene, CDR1 is ENHRY and CDR2 is SYGVKD. This CDR3 contains 14 residues. The CDR3 DNA reads TGTGCCACGGGACTAGCGGGTGCAGGCTACGAGCAGTACTTC. It translates to CATGLAGAGYEQYF.

In DNA, the CDR3 is TGTGCCACCGCGGAGGGGGCGGGCGACACTGAAGCTTTCTTT. Translating it yields CATAEGAGDTEAFF. The chain recombines TRBV10-3 with TRBJ1-1; 7 nucleotides match TRBD1. This CDR3 has 14 residues. Trimming took 10 bases from V and 3 from J; bases not matched to a gene: 11. Germline V gene data show CDR1 as ENHRY and CDR2 as SYGVKD.

The chain is built from TRBV14 and TRBJ2-7, with a weak D call TRBD2 (6 bases). The CDR3 covers 14 residues. V gave up 4 bases and J gave up 5 bases, with 15 bases separating them. The germline V gene has CDR1 SGHDN and CDR2 FVKESK. CDR3 DNA sequence: TGTGCCAGCAGCCTCCTGGGAGGCGGCCACGAGCAGTACTTC. Its translation is CASSLLGGGHEQYF.

The V call is TRBV29-1, the J call TRBJ2-1; a possible D gene is TRBD1 (5 bases). Trimming removed 4 bases at V and 0 bases at J, with 10 bases between. This CDR3 contains 14 residues. Germline-derived CDR1 and CDR2 are SQVTM and ANQGSEA. DNA of the CDR3: TGCAGCGTTGGGTCCCAGGGCTCCTACAATGAGCAGTTCTTC. It encodes CSVGSQGSYNEQFF.

The sample holds one count of this clone. The chain recombines TRBV28 with TRBJ1-5; D gene uncertain. This CDR3 is built from 14 residues. Germline CDR1 reads MDHEN; CDR2 reads SYDVKM. Trimming cost V 2 bases and J 3 bases, with 8 bases left between them. CDR3 sequence (DNA): TGTGCCAGCAGTTTAATGGCAGTCAATCAGCCCCAGCATTTT. This gives the protein CASSLMAVNQPQHF.

The chain combines TRBV4-3 with TRBJ1-3; D ambiguous. The germline CDR1 and CDR2 sequences are LGHNA and YSLEER. CDR3 length: 15 amino acids. V was pared by 0 bases and J by 0 bases, with 6 bases between. CDR3 loop: CASSQDGLSGNTIYF. The CDR3, as DNA: TGCGCCAGCAGCCAAGACGGACTCTCTGGAAACACCATATATTTT.

The rearrangement links TRBV4-3 to TRBJ1-2; TRBD1 might be the D (5 bases). Germline V gives CDR1 LGHNA, CDR2 YSLEER. V was cut by 3 bases and J by 2 bases, with 10 bases left in between. The CDR3 extends over 14 amino acids. The CDR3 loop is CASSHGDWNYGYTF. CDR3 sequence (DNA): TGCGCCAGCAGCCATGGGGACTGGAACTATGGCTACACCTTC.

This rearrangement joins TRBV3-1 (or the pseudogene TRBV3-2) to TRBJ2-1; the match to TRBD1 covers 7 bases. V was clipped by 2 bases and J by 8 bases; unmatched bases: 6. The germline gives CDR1 LGHDT, CDR2 YNNKEL (reference sequence). CDR3 length: 14 residues. The CDR3 reads CASSQTGVGDEQFF. CDR3 nucleotides: TGTGCCAGCAGCCAAACAGGGGTAGGGGATGAGCAGTTCTTC.

The rearrangement uses TRBV2 and TRBJ2-7; 10 bases are a match to TRBD1. With V trimmed by 5 bases and J by 3 bases, 1 base remained unmatched. This CDR3 comprises 13 residues. CDR1 is SNHLY and CDR2 is FYNNEI in the germline V gene. The CDR3, as DNA: TGTGCCAGCAGTCGGACAGGGGGCTACGAGCAGTACTTC. This gives the protein CASSRTGGYEQYF.